The text below deals with one TCR beta chain. The antigen is undetermined. This entry is derived from a study of monozygotic twins with inflammatory bowel disease. The CDR3 is made up of 16 amino acids. CDR1 and CDR2 (germline): DFQATT, SNEGSKA (reference sequence). Study observations and caveats: Similarity of repertoires did not differ between concordant and discordant twins, possibly from limited power. Lower TCRbeta diversity (inverse Simpson) was seen in IBD patients than in healthy co-twins.

Template switching introduced UMIs that contain a 6-nucleotide sample barcode. Reprocessing the 5' RACE reads, TCRdb reports a single entry for every CDR3 protein and omits DNA. The table for this sample gives 420,000 or so distinct CDR3 sequences. Sequencing was performed on blood. This sequence joins TRBV20-1 and TRBJ2-4; TCRdb's assignment of TRBD2 cannot be checked, as there is no DNA. The sequence was obtained from a human donor with ulcerative colitis or Crohn's disease, or a healthy co-twin of an affected twin (not recorded which). The chain's CDR3 is CSARWTSGGDKNIQYF.